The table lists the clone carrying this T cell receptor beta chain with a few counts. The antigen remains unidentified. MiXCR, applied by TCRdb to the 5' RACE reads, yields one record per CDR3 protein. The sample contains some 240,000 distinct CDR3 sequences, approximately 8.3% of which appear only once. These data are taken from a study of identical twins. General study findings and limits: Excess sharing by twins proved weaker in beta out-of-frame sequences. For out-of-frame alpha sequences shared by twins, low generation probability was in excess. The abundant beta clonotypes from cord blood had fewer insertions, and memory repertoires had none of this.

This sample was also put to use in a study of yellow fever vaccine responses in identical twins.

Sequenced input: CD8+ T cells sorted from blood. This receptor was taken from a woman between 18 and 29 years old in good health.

The CDR3 region is CGYLNTSGSTDTQYF. CDR3 coding DNA: TGCGGATACTTAAATACTAGCGGAAGCACAGATACGCAGTATTTT. This sequence joins TRBV20-1 and TRBJ2-3; 8 bases match TRBD2. CDR1 is DFQATT and CDR2 is SNEGSKA in the germline V gene (reference sequence). The CDR3 is 15 amino acids.